These T cell receptor beta chains were read from a single sample in a study of cytomegalovirus exposure and HLA in healthy donors. Method: immunoSEQ multiplex PCR; TCRdb's copy keeps in-frame clones and lacks some. The table records 200,000 to 250,000 clones, around 80% of them present only once. The sample comprised PBMCs. Receptors originate from a girl aged 2-10 years in good health and CMV-seronegative. Both conserved end residues are part of each CDR3. A D gene is named only where the DNA matches it firmly. Expanded clones are given a class, and other clones once, few, many or no size at all.

.	TRBV10-3	14	TRBJ1-1	TRBD1	CAISYRGLEPGAFF	TGTGCCATCAGTTACAGGGGTTTAGAGCCGGGGGCTTTCTTT
.	TRBV5-1	16	TRBJ1-3	.	CASSKGSVSSGNTIYF	TGCGCCAGCAGCAAGGGGTCAGTAAGCTCTGGAAACACCATATATTTT
.	TRBV27	14	TRBJ2-7	.	CASREAGTAYEQYF	TGTGCCAGCAGAGAGGCGGGGACCGCCTACGAGCAGTACTTC
.	TRBV7-9	16	TRBJ2-4	TRBD1	CASSITDRGNENIQYF	TGTGCCAGCAGCATCACCGACAGGGGGAACGAAAACATTCAGTACTTC
.	TRBV11-1	13	TRBJ2-7	TRBD1	CASSFGTAKEQYF	TGTGCCAGCAGCTTTGGGACAGCTAAAGAGCAGTACTTC
.	TRBV15	14	TRBJ1-1	.	CATSRAGETLEAFF	TGTGCCACCAGCAGAGCGGGAGAAACCCTTGAAGCTTTCTTT
few	TRBV7-8	15	TRBJ2-5	.	CASSLVVGAWGTQYF	TGTGCCAGCAGCTTAGTAGTAGGGGCCTGGGGGACCCAGTACTTC
.	TRBV10-3	17	TRBJ1-4	.	CAISESSRGGPNEKLFF	TGTGCCATCAGTGAGTCGAGCCGGGGGGGCCCTAATGAAAAACTGTTTTTT
.	TRBV5-4	16	TRBJ2-1	TRBD2	CASSNSGSRTYNEQFF	TGTGCCAGCAGCAATAGCGGGAGTAGGACCTACAATGAGCAGTTCTTC
.	TRBV27	15	TRBJ2-3	.	CASSRRDRPTDTQYF	TGTGCCAGCAGTAGGAGGGACAGACCCACAGATACGCAGTATTTT
once	TRBV30	16	TRBJ2-2	TRBD1	CAWSSVGQGDTGELFF	TGTGCCTGGAGTTCTGTGGGACAGGGGGACACCGGGGAGCTGTTTTTT
.	TRBV27	18	TRBJ2-3	TRBD2	CASSLSGLAGGSTDTQYF	TGTGCCAGCAGTTTAAGTGGACTAGCGGGAGGCTCCACAGATACGCAGTATTTT
.	TRBV6-6	15	TRBJ1-5	.	CASSFQQGLGQPQHF	TGTGCCAGCAGTTTCCAACAGGGTCTGGGGCAGCCCCAGCATTTT
.	TRBV30	12	TRBJ1-1	.	CAWSILNTEAFF	TGTGCCTGGAGTATCTTGAACACTGAAGCTTTCTTT
.	TRBV7-9	15	TRBJ2-3	TRBD1	CASTETGGRTDTQYF	TGTGCCAGCACCGAAACAGGGGGTCGCACAGATACGCAGTATTTT
.	TRBV6-5	15	TRBJ1-1	TRBD1	CASSPRDRGNTEAFF	TGTGCCAGCAGTCCCCGGGACAGGGGAAACACTGAAGCTTTCTTT
few	TRBV19	11	TRBJ2-1	.	CASSEFNEQFF	TGTGCCAGTAGTGAGTTCAATGAGCAGTTCTTC
.	TRBV7-9	16	TRBJ1-3	TRBD1	CASSTPDRGPGNTIYF	TGTGCCAGCAGCACCCCTGACAGGGGACCTGGAAACACCATATATTTT
.	TRBV25-1	13	TRBJ2-1	TRBD1	CASSDPTGYEQFF	TGTGCCAGCAGTGATCCGACAGGGTACGAGCAGTTCTTC
.	TRBV27	15	TRBJ2-7	TRBD1	CASSQGALISYEQYF	TGTGCCAGCTCTCAGGGGGCGCTGATTTCCTACGAGCAGTACTTC
.	TRBV19	19	TRBJ1-5	.	CASSLTGMGRHLSNQPQHF	TGTGCCAGTAGTCTAACCGGGATGGGCCGACACCTTAGCAATCAGCCCCAGCATTTT
.	TRBV5-4	13	TRBJ2-2	.	CATRTGGTGELFF	TGTGCCACCCGAACCGGGGGAACCGGGGAGCTGTTTTTT
.	TRBV5-4	17	TRBJ2-3	TRBD2	CASSPGGLAGGTDTQYF	TGTGCCAGCAGCCCGGGAGGACTAGCGGGGGGCACAGATACGCAGTATTTT
once	TRBV7-9	14	TRBJ2-5	.	CASSLVSGQETQYF	TGTGCCAGCAGCTTAGTTAGCGGCCAAGAGACCCAGTACTTC
.	TRBV29-1	14	TRBJ2-5	.	CSVVWPPVLETQYF	TGCAGCGTTGTTTGGCCGCCAGTATTAGAGACCCAGTACTTC
.	TRBV7-2	17	TRBJ2-7	TRBD2	CASSLRTSGRAMGEQYF	TGTGCCAGCAGCTTAAGGACTAGCGGGAGGGCTATGGGCGAGCAGTACTTC
.	TRBV29-1	14	TRBJ1-2	TRBD1	CSVLNPDRAYGYTF	TGCAGCGTTTTGAACCCGGACAGGGCCTATGGCTACACCTTC
.	TRBV6-6	13	TRBJ2-5	.	CASSPTPPWTQYF	TGTGCCAGCAGCCCAACACCCCCATGGACCCAGTACTTC
few	TRBV6-1	13	TRBJ1-2	.	CASSEARYYGYTF	TGTGCCAGCAGTGAAGCCAGGTACTATGGCTACACCTTC
.	TRBV29-1	12	TRBJ2-7	.	CSVGGLAYEQYF	TGCAGCGTTGGAGGACTTGCCTACGAGCAGTACTTC
.	TRBV10-3	16	TRBJ1-2	TRBD1	CAISDKQGQGNYGYTF	TGTGCCATCAGTGACAAACAGGGACAGGGAAACTATGGCTACACCTTC
.	TRBV6-5	14	TRBJ2-1	.	CASSRGYGGEEQFF	TGTGCCAGCAGTCGAGGGTACGGCGGGGAAGAGCAGTTCTTC
.	TRBV29-1	13	TRBJ2-5	TRBD1	CSVVTGGRETQYF	TGCAGCGTTGTGACAGGGGGCAGAGAGACCCAGTACTTC
.	TRBV19	13	TRBJ1-2	.	CASIEGPDYGYTF	TGTGCCAGTATCGAGGGTCCCGACTATGGCTACACCTTC
.	TRBV7-9	13	TRBJ1-4	TRBD1	CASSLIGQVQLFF	TGTGCCAGCAGCTTAATAGGACAGGTACAACTGTTTTTT
few	TRBV5-6	14	TRBJ2-7	.	CASSRQGLSYEQYF	TGTGCCAGCAGTAGACAAGGCCTCTCCTACGAGCAGTACTTC
.	TRBV5-1	17	TRBJ2-5	TRBD1	CASSSPAGTGGAETQYF	TGCGCCAGCAGCTCCCCCGCCGGGACAGGGGGCGCAGAGACCCAGTACTTC
.	TRBV27	17	TRBJ1-1	TRBD1	CASSLRVRDSMNTEAFF	TGTGCCAGCAGTTTAAGGGTCCGGGACAGCATGAACACTGAAGCTTTCTTT
.	TRBV5-5	14	TRBJ1-1	.	CASSLASVNTEAFF	TGTGCCAGCAGCTTGGCGTCCGTGAACACTGAAGCTTTCTTT
.	TRBV10-3	13	TRBJ1-1	.	CAAWGLGGTEAFF	TGTGCCGCTTGGGGGCTCGGCGGAACTGAAGCTTTCTTT
.	TRBV2	11	TRBJ2-1	.	CASTTYNEQFF	TGTGCCAGCACCACCTACAATGAGCAGTTCTTC